The text below deals with one T cell receptor beta chain. The CDR3 length is 13 residues. The V end was cut by 2 bases, the J end by 5 bases, with 10 bases between. In germline, CDR1 is MDHEN, CDR2 SYDVKM. This record comes from a study of cytomegalovirus exposure and HLA in healthy donors. 13 Jbeta primers and 60 Vbeta primers were used for the PCR. Profiled with immunoSEQ multiplex PCR; TCRdb holds only in-frame clones, not every one. This sample yields 150,000 or so clones, of which approximately 63% are seen a single time; roughly 2% belongs to the top ten. The TCR comes from a woman aged 55-70 years in good health and CMV-seropositive. The sample was PBMCs. The V gene is TRBV28, the J gene TRBJ2-7, with D possibly matching TRBD1 (5 bases). The CDR3 nucleotides are TGTGCCAGCAGTTTACAGGGTAGCAACGAGCAGTACTTC. Translating gives CASSLQGSNEQYF.